These 29 T cell receptor beta chains share one sample of origin, sequenced in a study of T cell responses to AZD1222 COVID-19 vaccine. Here immunoSEQ multiplex PCR was the method, and the copy in TCRdb shows in-frame clones only, minus some. This table has roughly 180,000 clones, about nine tenths appearing once. The input for sequencing was peripheral blood, taken on day 0 of MenACWY control vaccination. Receptor source: an adult in good health.

This clone was seen only once. The gene calls are TRBV19 and TRBJ2-3; D is ambiguous. The J call could be wrong; TRBJ1-5 is a better fit for the DNA end. CDR1 LNHDA and CDR2 SQIVND come from the germline V gene (reference sequence). This CDR3 is 15 amino acids long. For the CDR3, the DNA is TGTGCCAGTAGTATGGCGGGCCACCGCACAGATACGCAGCATTTT. Its protein is CASSMAGHRTDTQHF.

The V call is TRBV19, the J call TRBJ1-2; 11 nucleotides line up with TRBD1. The CDR3 runs to 15 residues. V lost 3 bases to trimming and J lost 7 bases; unmatched junction nucleotides: 7. CDR1 LNHDA and CDR2 SQIVND come from the germline V gene (reference sequence). The DNA of the CDR3 is TGTGCCAGTAGTATTCAGGACAGGGGGCAAAGTGGCTACACCTTC. The encoded protein is CASSIQDRGQSGYTF. The full variable domain, in which reference TRBV19 and TRBJ1-2 provide the parts outside the CDR3, is DGGITQSPKYLFRKEGQNVTLSCEQNLNHDAMYWYRQDPGQGLRLIYYSQIVNDFQKGDIAEGYSVSREKKESFPLTVTSAQKNPTAFYLCASSIQDRGQSGYTFGSGTRLTVV.

The chain joins TRBV6-2 or TRBV6-3 to TRBJ1-2, with no clear D. Germline values: CDR1 MNHEY, CDR2 SVGEGT. V dropped 4 bases and J dropped 5 bases, with 8 bases sitting between them. CDR3 length: 12 residues. The CDR3 DNA sequence: TGTGCCAGCAGTTTGGGCCAGTATGGCTACACCTTC. Translated, it gives CASSLGQYGYTF.

This chain links TRBV25-1 with TRBJ2-1, with 8 bases fitting TRBD1. Trimming cost V 6 bases and J 6 bases; bases outside gene matches: 10. This CDR3 has 15 amino acids. Per germline, CDR1 MGHDK and CDR2 SYGVNS. CDR3 sequence (DNA): TGTGCCAGCAGCGAAAGCAGGGGGCGCCTCAATGAGCAGTTCTTC. Translation gives CASSESRGRLNEQFF.

The chain recombines TRBV7-3 with TRBJ2-2; D remains unclear. Trimming stripped 6 bases from V and 6 bases from J, with 14 bases between. There are 14 residues in the CDR3. Germline V lookup: CDR1 SGHTA, CDR2 FQGTGA. The CDR3 here is CASSPQDGAGELFF. In DNA, the CDR3 is TGTGCCAGCAGTCCCCAAGACGGAGCCGGGGAGCTGTTTTTT.

The V call is TRBV6-6, the J call TRBJ2-1; 14 bases match TRBD2. Germline CDR1 is MNHNY and CDR2 is SVGAGI (reference sequence). V lost 5 bases and J lost 9; bases outside the gene matches: 18. The CDR3 loop spans 19 amino acids. DNA of the CDR3: TGTGCCAGCAGTCAACACAAACCCGGGACTAGCGGGAGAAGGAGTGAGCAGTTCTTC. This codes for CASSQHKPGTSGRRSEQFF.

This clone has a handful of counts. The rearrangement joins TRBV18 to TRBJ2-1; a possible D gene is TRBD1 (5 bases). This CDR3 spans 16 amino acids. V lost 0 bases to trimming and J lost 2 bases, with 11 bases between them. Germline-derived CDR1 and CDR2 are KGHSH and LQKENI. This chain's CDR3 is CASSPPQGMAYNEQFF. The DNA of the CDR3 is TGTGCCAGCTCACCACCGCAGGGAATGGCCTACAATGAGCAGTTCTTC.

The rearrangement links TRBV27 to TRBJ1-6; the match to TRBD1 covers 7 bases. With 0 bases clipped from V and 4 bases from J, the junction kept 3 bases outside the gene matches. The V gene's germline CDR1 is MNHEY and CDR2 SMNVEV (reference sequence). The CDR3 is made up of 16 amino acids. The chain's CDR3 is CASSLSGTAYNSPLHF. CDR3 sequence (DNA): TGTGCCAGCAGTTTATCCGGGACAGCTTATAATTCACCCCTCCACTTT.

The rearrangement uses TRBV9 and TRBJ2-5; D is perhaps TRBD2 (6 bases). This CDR3 spans 13 amino acids. Trimming took off 4 bases at V and 2 bases at J, with 9 bases between the two ends. Germline values: CDR1 SGDLS, CDR2 YYNGEE. The CDR3 loop reads CASSRDLQETQYF. The CDR3 nucleotides read TGTGCCAGCAGCCGGGACTTACAAGAGACCCAGTACTTC.

The chain recombines TRBV7-3 with TRBJ2-2, with a possible D match to TRBD1 (6 bases). Germline CDR1 reads SGHTA; CDR2 reads FQGTGA. The CDR3 is made up of 17 amino acids. The V gene lost 4 bases and the J gene lost 6 bases, with 21 bases spanning the gap. CDR3 DNA sequence: TGTGCCAGCAGCTCAGGGGACGGGACGGTAGGGGCCGGGGAGCTGTTTTTT. This encodes CASSSGDGTVGAGELFF.

The CDR3 nucleotides read TGTGCCAGCAGGGGGGGGACGGGGAACACTGAAGCTTTCTTT. Translation gives CASRGGTGNTEAFF. The chain recombines TRBV2 with TRBJ1-1, with D tentatively TRBD1 (5 bases). CDR3 length equals 14 residues. V was clipped by 6 bases and J by 1 base, with 12 bases between them. Germline CDR1 and CDR2: SNHLY and FYNNEI.

This chain uses TRBV28 with TRBJ2-7; TRBD1 matches 7 bases. The J segment lost 2 bases and the V segment lost 5 bases, leaving 9 bases of the junction unmatched. The CDR3 is 15 residues long. The germline V gene has CDR1 MDHEN and CDR2 SYDVKM. CDR3 residues: CASSHGTGEPYEQYF. The CDR3 coding sequence is TGTGCCAGCAGTCATGGAACAGGGGAACCCTACGAGCAGTACTTC.

Comment on this clone: No DNA is shown, since the ends of the CDR3 on it are uncertain; the CDR3 is the one TCRdb lists. This rearrangement joins TRBV2 to TRBJ2-1. The CDR3 length is 16 residues, termini included. CDR1 is SNHLY, CDR2 FYNNEI, per germline. CDR3 residues: CASSFGAGGSYNEQFF.

This clone was observed a few times. This specimen includes other DNA sequences encoding the same CDR3. The rearrangement joins TRBV11-2 to TRBJ2-5, with D perhaps TRBD1 (6 bases). V was trimmed by 5 bases and J by 2 bases, leaving 6 bases between them. The CDR3 sequence is 12 residues long. CDR1 is SGHAT, CDR2 FQNNGV, per germline. CDR3 protein: CASSQGQETQYF. CDR3 bases: TGTGCCAGCAGCCAGGGGCAAGAGACCCAGTACTTC.

The rearrangement joins TRBV4-3 to TRBJ1-2; 9 bases fit TRBD1. There are 16 residues in the CDR3. The junction had 6 bases not matched to a gene; V was cut back by 0 bases and J by 4 bases. Per the germline V gene, CDR1 is LGHNA and CDR2 is YSLEER. CDR3 nucleotide sequence: TGCGCCAGCAGCCAAGAAGGGACAGGGAACTTCTATGGCTACACCTTC. Protein: CASSQEGTGNFYGYTF.

This chain joins TRBV5-1 and TRBJ1-3; 10 nucleotides match TRBD1. J lost 4 bases, V lost 4 bases, and 5 bases had no gene match. Per germline, CDR1 SGHRS and CDR2 YFSETQ. The CDR3 covers 15 residues. CDR3 region: CASSLDRGLGNTIYF. CDR3 nucleotides: TGCGCCAGCAGCCTTGACAGGGGGCTAGGAAACACCATATATTTT.

The chain employs TRBV2 and TRBJ2-5, with 8 bases matching TRBD1. In germline, CDR1 is SNHLY, CDR2 FYNNEI. Trimming removed 10 bases from V and 5 bases from J; junction bases left unmatched: 9. The CDR3 covers 13 residues. CDR3: CAIPWTGTETQYF. As DNA, the CDR3 is TGTGCCATCCCCTGGACAGGGACGGAGACCCAGTACTTC.

On this clone: At one end the junction does not follow the germline gene, possibly because of a read error. V gene TRBV7-7 combines with J gene TRBJ2-3; 7 bases align to TRBD2. This CDR3 is 16 amino acids long. Germline assignment: CDR1 SSHAT and CDR2 FNYEAQ (reference sequence). The CDR3 DNA is TGTGCTAGCAGCCCAACGGCTAGCGGCAGCACAGATACGCAGTATTTT. This translates into CASSPTASGSTDTQYF.

This rearrangement joins TRBV29-1 to TRBJ2-7, with a tentative D call TRBD1 (5 bases). The germline V gene encodes CDR1 SQVTM and CDR2 ANQGSEA. V was shortened by 4 bases and J by 1 base, with 20 bases between the two germline ends. The CDR3 loop spans 16 amino acids. The CDR3 protein is CSVGSIGRTFSYEQYF. The CDR3 coding sequence is TGCAGCGTTGGATCTATCGGTCGGACATTTTCCTACGAGCAGTACTTC.

As for this clone: Distinct nucleotide sequences in the sample also encode this CDR3. This rearrangement joins TRBV6-5 to TRBJ1-2, with D possibly being TRBD1 (6 bases). Germline lookup yields CDR1 MNHEY and CDR2 SVGAGI. The CDR3 is 13 residues long. V shed 2 bases and J shed 5 bases, with 9 bases lying between them. As DNA, the CDR3 is TGTGCCAGCAGTTACGACAGGAATTATGGCTACACCTTC. Residues: CASSYDRNYGYTF.

V usage is TRBV19 and J usage is TRBJ1-2; perhaps TRBD1 as D (6 bases). The ends were cut back, 6 bases at V and 8 bases at J, with 19 bases in the middle. CDR1 and CDR2 from the germline V gene are LNHDA and SQIVND (reference sequence). The CDR3 has 14 amino acids. Written as DNA, the CDR3 is TGTGCCAGTAGCCAGCCCGGGGGCGCCAGGGGCTACACCTTC. Protein sequence: CASSQPGGARGYTF.

The genes are TRBV7-9 and TRBJ1-5; tentative D call: TRBD1 (6 bases). Trimming took off 4 bases at V and 7 bases at J, with 14 bases between the two ends. Germline V gene data show CDR1 as SEHNR and CDR2 as FQNEAQ (reference sequence). The CDR3 has 14 residues. In DNA form, the CDR3 reads TGTGCCAGCAGCTCTGCGGGGGCAGACCAGCCCCAGCATTTT. This gives the protein CASSSAGADQPQHF.

The chain joins TRBV7-9 to TRBJ1-6, with 10 bases lining up with TRBD1. The CDR3 covers 15 residues. The V segment lost 4 bases and the J segment 9 bases; nucleotides outside the gene matches: 6. CDR1 and CDR2 (germline): SEHNR, FQNEAQ (reference sequence). The CDR3 spells CASSSSWTGGSPLHF. The CDR3 nucleotides read TGTGCCAGCAGCTCCAGCTGGACAGGGGGTTCACCCCTCCACTTT.

J is TRBJ1-2 and V is TRBV9; 7 nucleotides line up with TRBD1. J lost 7 bases, V lost 3 bases, and 6 bases had no gene match. Germline V lookup: CDR1 SGDLS, CDR2 YYNGEE. The CDR3 sequence is 13 residues long. CDR3 protein: CASSADREGGYTF. CDR3 DNA: TGTGCCAGCAGCGCTGACAGGGAGGGTGGCTACACCTTC.

This clone appeared a single time. The chain uses TRBV5-4 and TRBJ1-2, with no clear D. The CDR3 consists of 15 residues. V was pared by 0 bases and J by 1 base, with 10 bases between. From germline, CDR1 is SGHNT and CDR2 YYREEE (reference sequence). The CDR3 here is CASSLDSLGNYGYTF. CDR3 nucleotide sequence: TGTGCCAGCAGCTTGGACAGCCTTGGTAACTATGGCTACACCTTC.

V is TRBV2 and J is TRBJ1-4; 7 bases fit TRBD1. CDR3 length equals 17 residues. J gave up 1 base and V 2 bases, and 7 bases lay outside the gene matches. CDR1 and CDR2 (germline): SNHLY, FYNNEI. The CDR3 reads CASSETARGGTNEKLFF. In DNA, the CDR3 is TGTGCCAGCAGTGAAACGGCCAGGGGGGGAACTAATGAAAAACTGTTTTTT.

This chain links TRBV6-5 with TRBJ2-1; D is undetermined. This CDR3 has 13 amino acids. Between the trimmed V and J ends, which lost 0 bases and 5 bases, there was a span of 5 bases. The germline V gene encodes CDR1 MNHEY and CDR2 SVGAGI. The CDR3 nucleotides are TGTGCCAGCAGTTACTCGATGGACAATGAGCAGTTCTTC. Its translation: CASSYSMDNEQFF.

The J gene is TRBJ2-3, the V gene TRBV24-1, with 10 bases identical to TRBD2. The trim removed 0 bases at V and 5 bases at J, leaving 1 base unmatched. CDR3 length equals 15 residues. CDR1 KGHDR and CDR2 SFDVKD come from the germline V gene. The CDR3 spells CATSDLASGGDTQYF. The CDR3 DNA sequence: TGTGCCACCAGTGATTTGGCTAGCGGGGGAGATACGCAGTATTTT.

This sequence joins TRBV7-6 and TRBJ2-4; possibly TRBD2 for D (6 bases). Germline-derived CDR1 and CDR2 are SGHVS and FNYEAQ. CDR3 length: 15 residues. The V and J ends lost 0 bases and 7 bases respectively, with 13 bases between them. DNA for the CDR3: TGTGCCAGCAGCTTAGCCGGGACGGCGGGGAACATTCAGTACTTC. It is translated as CASSLAGTAGNIQYF.